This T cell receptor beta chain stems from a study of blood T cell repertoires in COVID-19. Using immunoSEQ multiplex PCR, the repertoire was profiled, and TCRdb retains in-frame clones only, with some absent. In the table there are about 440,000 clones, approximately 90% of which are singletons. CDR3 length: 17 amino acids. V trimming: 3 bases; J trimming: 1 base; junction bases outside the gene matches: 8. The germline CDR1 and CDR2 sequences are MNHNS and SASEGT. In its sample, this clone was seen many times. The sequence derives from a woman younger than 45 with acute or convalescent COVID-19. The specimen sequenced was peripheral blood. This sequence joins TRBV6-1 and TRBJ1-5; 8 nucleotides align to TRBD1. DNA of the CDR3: TGTGCCAGCAGTGACAGGGGGCGCGGACTGAGCAATCAGCCCCAGCATTTT. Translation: CASSDRGRGLSNQPQHF.